In this sample, the clone carrying this T cell receptor (beta chain) turned up many times. The sample is drawn from a study of early T cells in non-severe SARS-CoV-2 infection. Overall study: The sequenced material was bulk RNA from unsorted whole blood, and its chains were unpaired.

Individually, cDNA molecules had unique molecular identifiers attached to them. TCRdb used MiXCR to reprocess the 5' RACE reads, holding one entry per CDR3 protein. This sample has around 76,000 distinct CDR3 sequences, with less than 15% found just once. CDR3 length: 13 amino acids. Trimming at V came to 6 bases and at J to 4 bases, leaving 6 bases not matched to a gene. CDR1 and CDR2 from the germline V gene are MNHEY and SMNVEV (reference sequence). The TCR sequence derives from an adult who was a healthcare worker with PCR-confirmed SARS-CoV-2 infection or an uninfected control (not recorded which). This chain links TRBV27 with TRBJ2-7; the match to TRBD1 covers 7 bases. Material: whole blood. The CDR3 reads CASSPGRGYEQYF. Here the CDR3 DNA reads TGTGCCAGCAGCCCCGGCAGGGGGTACGAGCAGTACTTC.